The 20 T cell receptor beta chains below come from one sample, sequenced in a study of PD-L1 blockade in urothelial cancer. Time point meaning: pretreatment peripheral blood. Generated by immunoSEQ multiplex PCR, the TCRdb table keeps only in-frame clones and is missing some. The sample shows over 45,000 clones, approximately 86% of them seen only once. The sample was PBMCs, taken around atezolizumab (anti-PD-L1) treatment. The receptors originated from a man in his sixties with urothelial cancer.

The chain employs TRBV6-1 and TRBJ2-7; no clear D gene. This CDR3 contains 15 residues. Germline CDR1 is MNHNS and CDR2 is SASEGT. V was trimmed by 2 bases and J by 2 bases, leaving 13 bases between them. The CDR3 is CASSENRGGPYEQYF. DNA for the CDR3: TGTGCCAGCAGTGAAAATCGAGGCGGCCCCTACGAGCAGTACTTC.

The rearrangement uses TRBV10-3 and TRBJ2-1; 10 bases are a match to TRBD2. The junction had 8 bases not matched to a gene; V was cut back by 7 bases and J by 2 bases. CDR3 size: 16 residues. CDR1 and CDR2 from the germline V gene are ENHRY and SYGVKD. The CDR3 DNA reads as TGTGCCATCAAACGGACTAGCGGAATTGCCTACAATGAGCAGTTCTTC. The encoded protein is CAIKRTSGIAYNEQFF.

J is TRBJ2-7 and V is TRBV6-5; 7 bases align to TRBD1. CDR3 length: 14 residues. V gave up 2 bases and J gave up 3 bases; unmatched junction bases: 4. The germline V gene encodes CDR1 MNHEY and CDR2 SVGAGI. CDR3 sequence: CASSYRDRVYEQYF. In DNA form, the CDR3 reads TGTGCCAGCAGTTACAGAGACAGGGTCTACGAGCAGTACTTC.

The J gene is TRBJ1-6, the V gene TRBV25-1; D not resolved. CDR3 length equals 15 residues. V lost 1 base and J lost 9, with 13 bases in between. From germline, CDR1 is MGHDK and CDR2 SYGVNS. The CDR3 DNA reads as TGTGCCAGCAGTGAATTTAGCGGCGGCCGTTCACCCCTCCACTTT. Encoded protein: CASSEFSGGRSPLHF.

The chain employs TRBV19 and TRBJ1-2, with 8 bases fitting TRBD1. This CDR3 is 15 amino acids long. CDR1 and CDR2 (germline): LNHDA, SQIVND (reference sequence). J lost 7 bases, V lost 1 base, and 8 bases had no gene match. Here the CDR3 DNA reads TGTGCCAGTAGTATAGGGGGACAGGTTACGTTTGGCTACACCTTC. Translating it yields CASSIGGQVTFGYTF.

CDR3 protein: CASSEAGTGGYEQYF. In nucleotides, the CDR3 is TGTGCCAGCAGTGAAGCGGGGACAGGGGGCTACGAGCAGTACTTC. This rearrangement joins TRBV6-1 to TRBJ2-7; TRBD1 aligns across 11 bases. Germline lookup yields CDR1 MNHNS and CDR2 SASEGT. J gave up 3 bases and V 0 bases, and 1 base lay outside the gene matches. CDR3 length: 15 amino acids.

This clone has only one observation. The genes are TRBV6-6 and TRBJ2-1, with 12 bases identical to TRBD2. Germline CDR1 MNHNY, CDR2 SVGAGI (reference sequence). The CDR3 contains 15 residues. V trimming: 7 bases; J trimming: 8 bases; junction bases outside the gene matches: 9. The CDR3 protein is CASTLSLAGGDEQFF. The CDR3 bases are TGTGCCAGCACCCTCTCACTAGCGGGGGGCGATGAGCAGTTCTTC.

This chain joins TRBV5-1 and TRBJ1-3; weak D call: TRBD1 (6 bases). The V and J ends lost 3 bases and 8 bases respectively, with 18 bases between them. Germline-derived CDR1 and CDR2 are SGHRS and YFSETQ. CDR3 length: 15 amino acids. The CDR3 DNA sequence: TGCGCCAGCAGCTCCTCAACAGGGTTTAGAGACACCATATATTTT. Amino acid sequence: CASSSSTGFRDTIYF.

This clone has only one observation. The rearrangement uses TRBV11-2 and TRBJ1-4; tentative D call: TRBD1 (6 bases). The CDR3 runs 14 residues. V was trimmed by 3 bases and J by 6 bases, leaving 11 bases between them. CDR1 SGHAT and CDR2 FQNNGV come from the germline V gene. CDR3 residues: CASSLGHGDEKLFF. Here the CDR3 DNA reads TGTGCCAGCAGCTTGGGACACGGCGATGAAAAACTGTTTTTT.

The V and J genes are TRBV7-2 and TRBJ2-1, with D maybe TRBD2 (5 bases). Trimming took off 4 bases at V and 9 bases at J, with 10 bases between the two ends. Germline assignment: CDR1 SGHTA and CDR2 FQGNSA. CDR3 length: 12 amino acids. CDR3: CASSSSGVEQFF. DNA for the CDR3: TGTGCCAGCAGCTCAAGCGGAGTTGAGCAGTTCTTC.

This clone was counted only a few times. The rearrangement uses TRBV6-5 and TRBJ1-1, with D unclear. The V and J ends lost 2 bases and 7 bases respectively, with 8 bases between them. The CDR3 loop spans 12 amino acids. Germline CDR1 is MNHEY and CDR2 is SVGAGI. DNA for the CDR3: TGTGCCAGCAGTTACACACGGGGTGAAGCTTTCTTT. Protein product: CASSYTRGEAFF.

The chain has TRBV11-2 and TRBJ2-2, with 13 bases lining up with TRBD2. From germline, CDR1 is SGHAT and CDR2 FQNNGV. V shed 5 bases, J shed 3 bases, and the junction held 6 bases outside the gene matches. The CDR3 length is 17 residues. DNA of the CDR3: TGTGCCAGCAGCCCCGGGACTAGCGGGAAAGACACCGGGGAGCTGTTTTTT. Its protein is CASSPGTSGKDTGELFF. Combining the CDR3 with reference TRBV11-2 and TRBJ2-2 gives the whole variable domain EAGVAQSPRYKIIEKRQSVAFWCNPISGHATLYWYQQILGQGPKLLIQFQNNGVVDDSQLPKDRFSAERLKGVDSTLKIQPAKLEDSAVYLCASSPGTSGKDTGELFFGEGSRLTVL.

This chain's CDR3 is CASSIDSGRGETQYF. Here the CDR3 DNA reads TGTGCCAGCAGCATCGATAGCGGGAGGGGGGAGACCCAGTACTTC. The V and J genes are TRBV7-9 and TRBJ2-5, with 11 bases identical to TRBD2. V dropped 5 bases and J dropped 5; count of bases not matched to a gene: 7. The CDR3 contains 15 residues. Germline lookup yields CDR1 SEHNR and CDR2 FQNEAQ (reference sequence). Filled out from reference TRBV7-9 and TRBJ2-5, the complete variable domain reads DTGVSQNPRHKITKRGQNVTFRCDPISEHNRLYWYRQTLGQGPEFLTYFQNEAQLEKSRLLSDRFSAERPKGSFSTLEIQRTEQGDSAMYLCASSIDSGRGETQYFGPGTRLLVL.

The genes are TRBV18 and TRBJ2-1, with TRBD2 matching 9 bases. Per germline, CDR1 KGHSH and CDR2 LQKENI. The CDR3 loop spans 14 amino acids. The junction had 0 bases not matched to a gene; V was cut back by 1 base and J by 5 bases. Here the CDR3 reads CASSPLAGDNEQFF. CDR3 DNA: TGTGCCAGCTCACCACTAGCGGGAGACAATGAGCAGTTCTTC.

The V call is TRBV7-3, the J call TRBJ1-1; D is possibly TRBD1 (5 bases). CDR3 length: 15 amino acids. Germline assignment: CDR1 SGHTA and CDR2 FQGTGA. V was cut by 3 bases and J by 5 bases, with 16 bases left in between. CDR3 sequence: CASSLEGGWGTEAFF. The CDR3 coding sequence is TGTGCCAGCAGCTTGGAGGGAGGGTGGGGGACTGAAGCTTTCTTT.

This chain links TRBV2 with TRBJ1-3; the D is unclear. V lost 2 bases and J lost 0, with 8 bases in between. This CDR3 comprises 15 residues. Germline lookup yields CDR1 SNHLY and CDR2 FYNNEI. In nucleotides, the CDR3 is TGTGCCAGCAGTGAACTGTTACTCTCTGGAAACACCATATATTTT. As protein: CASSELLLSGNTIYF.

The gene calls are TRBV7-3 and TRBJ1-6; perhaps TRBD1 as D (6 bases). Germline loops: CDR1 SGHTA, CDR2 FQGTGA. V was pared by 8 bases and J by 9 bases, with 14 bases between. The CDR3 consists of 13 residues. This chain's CDR3 is CASQQGGGSPLHF. CDR3 coding DNA: TGTGCCAGCCAACAGGGTGGGGGTTCACCCCTCCACTTT.

This chain connects TRBV20-1 to TRBJ1-3; D remains unclear. The CDR3 runs 11 residues. Germline values: CDR1 DFQATT, CDR2 SNEGSKA (reference sequence). V gave up 5 bases and J gave up 12 bases, with 14 bases separating them. CDR3 amino acids: CSAAAELHIYF. The DNA for the CDR3 is TGCAGTGCTGCGGCGGAGCTTCACATATATTTT.

The chain links TRBV7-8 to TRBJ1-1; the D gene is possibly TRBD1 (5 bases). CDR3 length: 14 residues. The V gene lost 0 bases and the J gene lost 7 bases, with 12 bases spanning the gap. Germline loops: CDR1 SGHVS, CDR2 FQNEAQ. The DNA of the CDR3 is TGTGCCAGCAGCTTAGCGGAGACAGCCGATGAAGCTTTCTTT. This codes for CASSLAETADEAFF.

The gene calls are TRBV5-1 and TRBJ2-3; 10 positions agree with TRBD1. CDR1 and CDR2 (germline): SGHRS, YFSETQ. CDR3 length: 17 amino acids. After removal of 1 base from V and 3 bases from J, the junction contained 8 bases not matched to a gene. This chain's CDR3 is CASSLYGTGVKTDTQYF. CDR3 DNA sequence: TGCGCCAGCAGCTTGTATGGGACAGGGGTTAAGACAGATACGCAGTATTTT.